The 11 T cell receptor beta chains given below trace back to one sample, sequenced in a study of blood T cell repertoires in COVID-19. Repertoires were generated with immunoSEQ multiplex PCR, while TCRdb's copy carries only in-frame clones and drops some. The sample holds 350,000 to 450,000 clones; roughly nine tenths are singletons and the top ten take less than 2%. Sequencing was performed on PBMCs or T cells enriched from blood (not recorded which). These receptors originate from a woman in her thirties who had recovered from COVID-19.

The count of this clone is one. V usage is TRBV6-1 and J usage is TRBJ1-5, with D uncertain. CDR3 length: 14 residues. Trimming left V 3 bases short and J 6 bases short, with 12 bases between. The germline V gene has CDR1 MNHNS and CDR2 SASEGT. CDR3 nucleotide sequence: TGTGCCAGCAGTGAGAGGGCAGGTTTTCAGCCCCAGCATTTT. As protein: CASSERAGFQPQHF.

This clone was seen a few times. J is TRBJ1-6 and V is TRBV7-9; 7 bases are a match to TRBD1. V lost 5 bases, J lost 6 bases, and 22 bases stayed unmatched. Germline V gene data show CDR1 as SEHNR and CDR2 as FQNEAQ (reference sequence). The CDR3 sequence is 20 residues long. The CDR3: CASSKQKTGTSVSGNSPLHF. The CDR3, as DNA: TGTGCCAGCAGCAAACAAAAGACAGGGACTAGCGTGAGTGGTAATTCACCCCTCCACTTT.

This clone was picked up one time. This sequence joins TRBV15 and TRBJ1-2; 7 bases fit TRBD1. The CDR3 sequence is 16 residues long. The germline gives CDR1 LNHNV, CDR2 YYDKDF (reference sequence). With 7 bases clipped from V and 3 bases from J, the junction kept 14 bases outside the gene matches. The CDR3 region is CATTNTRQGRYYGYTF. The CDR3 region has the DNA TGTGCCACCACAAACACTCGACAGGGCCGGTACTATGGCTACACCTTC.

This chain joins TRBV24-1 and TRBJ1-5; TRBD1 matches 7 bases. Germline CDR1 reads KGHDR; CDR2 reads SFDVKD. The CDR3 covers 17 residues. J lost 2 bases, V lost 4 bases, and 10 bases had no gene match. The CDR3 reads CATSEGTAKLGNQPQHF. In DNA, the CDR3 is TGTGCCACCAGTGAGGGGACAGCGAAGCTTGGCAATCAGCCCCAGCATTTT.

V usage is TRBV6-2 or TRBV6-3 and J usage is TRBJ1-1; 7 bases agree with TRBD1. V shed 2 bases and J 2 bases; nucleotides not matched to a gene: 5. Germline V gives CDR1 MNHEY, CDR2 SVGEGT. The CDR3 totals 15 residues. CDR3 nucleotide sequence: TGTGCCAGCAGTTACGGGACAGCTATCAACACTGAAGCTTTCTTT. Translating gives CASSYGTAINTEAFF.

The rearrangement links TRBV7-2 to TRBJ2-7; perhaps TRBD1 as D (5 bases). CDR3 length equals 13 residues. From germline, CDR1 is SGHTA and CDR2 FQGNSA. Trimming took 1 base from V and 13 from J, leaving 17 bases between them. In DNA, the CDR3 is TGTGCCAGCAGCTTAGAGGTGACAGCTTTTCGTTACTTC. It translates to CASSLEVTAFRYF.

This rearrangement joins TRBV9 to TRBJ1-6, with D possibly TRBD1 on 5 matching bases. CDR1 is SGDLS, CDR2 YYNGEE, per germline. The V end was cut by 4 bases, the J end by 7 bases, with 12 bases between. This CDR3 comprises 14 residues. The CDR3 sequence: CASSPLGGNSPLHF. The DNA for the CDR3 is TGTGCCAGCAGCCCACTCGGGGGGAATTCACCCCTCCACTTT. Complete variable domain (other parts from reference TRBV9 and TRBJ1-6): DSGVTQTPKHLITATGQRVTLRCSPRSGDLSVYWYQQSLDQGLQFLIQYYNGEERAKGNILERFSAQQFPDLHSELNLSSLELGDSALYFCASSPLGGNSPLHFGNGTRLTVT.

The gene calls are TRBV7-6 and TRBJ1-1; D not certain. Germline-derived CDR1 and CDR2 are SGHVS and FNYEAQ. The germline V and J ends were trimmed by 3 bases and 2 bases, with 19 bases remaining between them. The CDR3 runs 17 residues. CDR3 amino acids: CASSFSPGGWKNTEAFF. For the CDR3, the DNA is TGTGCCAGCAGCTTCAGTCCGGGAGGATGGAAAAACACTGAAGCTTTCTTT.

V usage is TRBV6-2 or TRBV6-3 and J usage is TRBJ2-2; 10 nucleotides match TRBD2. J lost 8 bases, V lost 5 bases, and 11 bases had no gene match. This CDR3 has 16 residues. The germline gives CDR1 MNHEY, CDR2 SVGEGT. The CDR3 bases are TGTGCCAGCAGTCCCCCCCTAGCGGGAGTAATTGGGGAGCTGTTTTTT. It yields the protein CASSPPLAGVIGELFF.

V is TRBV3-1 (or the pseudogene TRBV3-2) and J is TRBJ2-1; possibly TRBD2 for D (5 bases). V was shortened by 3 bases and J by 4 bases, with 16 bases between the two germline ends. The CDR3 is 16 residues long. From germline, CDR1 is LGHDT and CDR2 YNNKEL (reference sequence). CDR3 amino acids: CASSQVASGPYNEQFF. In DNA, the CDR3 is TGTGCCAGCAGCCAGGTGGCCAGCGGACCATACAATGAGCAGTTCTTC.

This clone was seen a single time. The chain is built from TRBV7-2 and TRBJ1-2; no definite D call. From germline, CDR1 is SGHTA and CDR2 FQGNSA. The CDR3 has 16 residues. V was pared by 3 bases and J by 3 bases, with 17 bases between. The CDR3 loop reads CASSFETSGNDYGYTF. For the CDR3, the DNA is TGTGCCAGCAGCTTCGAAACGAGCGGGAATGACTATGGCTACACCTTC.